One sample yielded the 26 T cell receptor beta chains listed below, sequenced in a study of Tregs in tolerant kidney transplant recipients. The data were produced by immunoSEQ multiplex PCR, yet TCRdb's version contains in-frame clones alone and is incomplete. The repertoire holds about 110,000 clones, 90% seen once, with 0.34% in the top ten. The sequencing used CD4+ T cells from blood, collected before the transplant. These TCRs come from a human donor who received a combined kidney and bone marrow transplant.

This chain joins TRBV30 and TRBJ2-5; the match to TRBD1 covers 11 bases. Germline trimming cut 1 base from V and 4 bases from J; bases unmatched to any gene: 8. The CDR3 is made up of 16 amino acids. Germline CDR1 reads GTSNPN; CDR2 reads SVGIG (reference sequence). In nucleotides, the CDR3 is TGTGCCTGGAGTGGGACCGGGACAGGGGGAAGAGAGACCCAGTACTTC. Amino acids: CAWSGTGTGGRETQYF.

This chain joins TRBV10-3 and TRBJ2-3; 9 bases match TRBD2. The CDR3 has 14 amino acids. Germline V gene lookup returns CDR1 ENHRY and CDR2 SYGVKD. V dropped 10 bases and J dropped 0; count of bases not matched to a gene: 5. CDR3 sequence reads: CASLAGLSTDTQYF. For the CDR3, the DNA is TGTGCCAGTCTAGCGGGGCTGAGCACAGATACGCAGTATTTT.

The V and J genes are TRBV4-1 and TRBJ1-4; 8 positions match TRBD1. Germline V gene lookup returns CDR1 MGHRA and CDR2 YSYEKL. V shed 3 bases, J shed 6 bases, and the junction held 6 bases outside the gene matches. This CDR3 region has 15 residues. CDR3 in DNA: TGCGCCAGCAGCCAGACCCCGACAGGGGATGAAAAACTGTTTTTT. It translates to CASSQTPTGDEKLFF.

The chain employs TRBV27 and TRBJ2-5; D may be TRBD2 (5 bases). Germline V gives CDR1 MNHEY, CDR2 SMNVEV (reference sequence). The V and J ends lost 10 bases and 0 bases respectively, with 6 bases between them. This CDR3 has 11 amino acids. Here the CDR3 reads CATGDQETQYF. The CDR3 DNA sequence: TGTGCCACCGGGGACCAAGAGACCCAGTACTTC.

V and J are TRBV18 and TRBJ1-1; D may be TRBD1 (5 bases). CDR3 size: 14 residues. V was cut by 5 bases and J by 0 bases, with 10 bases left in between. Germline CDR1 and CDR2: KGHSH and LQKENI. This CDR3 is CASSALGVNTEAFF. In DNA form, the CDR3 reads TGTGCCAGCTCAGCCCTAGGGGTGAACACTGAAGCTTTCTTT.

The CDR3 DNA reads as TGTGCCAGCAGTGCCCCAGGGCTAGGTGAAGCTTTCTTT. It yields the protein CASSAPGLGEAFF. The gene calls are TRBV9 and TRBJ1-1; TRBD1 is a possible D gene (5 bases). The germline CDR1 and CDR2 sequences are SGDLS and YYNGEE. Trimming took 5 bases from V and 7 from J, leaving 15 bases between them. The CDR3 consists of 13 residues.

The J gene is TRBJ2-7, the V gene TRBV7-2, with TRBD2 matching 10 bases. Germline CDR1 SGHTA, CDR2 FQGNSA. The length of the CDR3 is 13 residues. V lost 5 bases to trimming and J lost 3 bases; unmatched junction nucleotides: 1. DNA for the CDR3: TGTGCCAGCAGCCGGACTAGCGGCTACGAGCAGTACTTC. Translating it yields CASSRTSGYEQYF.

This clone was seen a few times. This chain links TRBV28 with TRBJ2-7; the D is unclear. CDR1 and CDR2 (germline): MDHEN, SYDVKM. Trimming left V 7 bases short and J 1 base short, with 8 bases between. This CDR3 comprises 12 residues. Here the CDR3 reads CASTPGSYEQYF. In DNA form, the CDR3 reads TGTGCCAGCACCCCCGGTTCCTACGAGCAGTACTTC.

This chain joins TRBV6-5 and TRBJ2-7, with TRBD2 matching over 11 bases. With 6 bases clipped from V and 2 bases from J, the junction kept 3 bases outside the gene matches. There are 14 residues in the CDR3. Germline V CDR1 and CDR2: MNHEY, SVGAGI. For the CDR3, the DNA is TGTGCCAGCAGGACTAGCGGGACTACCTACGAGCAGTACTTC. Translated: CASRTSGTTYEQYF.

This rearrangement joins TRBV21-1 to TRBJ1-3. TRBV21-1 is a pseudogene locus. CDR3 length equals 17 residues. The CDR3 loop is CASSFSVGDFSGNTIYF. The DNA for the CDR3 is TGTGCCAGCAGCTTCTCTGTAGGGGACTTCTCTGGAAACACCATATATTTT.

The rearrangement joins TRBV2 to TRBJ1-2, with D possibly matching TRBD1 (6 bases). V was cut by 10 bases and J by 1 base, with 10 bases left in between. The CDR3 consists of 12 residues. CDR1 is SNHLY and CDR2 is FYNNEI in the germline V gene. The CDR3 spells CAIPDSNYGYTF. Here the CDR3 DNA reads TGTGCCATCCCGGACAGTAACTATGGCTACACCTTC.

The rearrangement links TRBV28 to TRBJ2-7; maybe TRBD2 (5 bases). The length of the CDR3 is 15 residues. Germline-derived CDR1 and CDR2 are MDHEN and SYDVKM. V was trimmed by 5 bases and J by 1 base, leaving 15 bases between them. This CDR3 reads CASSRGGGPSYEQYF. The CDR3 nucleotides read TGTGCCAGCAGTAGAGGTGGAGGCCCTTCCTACGAGCAGTACTTC.

The rearrangement links TRBV11-2 to TRBJ2-2; 8 bases line up with TRBD1. CDR1 is SGHAT and CDR2 is FQNNGV in the germline V gene. The CDR3 is made up of 16 amino acids. Trimming removed 5 bases from V and 2 bases from J; junction bases left unmatched: 7. Written as DNA, the CDR3 is TGTGCCAGCAGCCTCAGACAGGGGAAAAACACCGGGGAGCTGTTTTTT. Amino acid sequence: CASSLRQGKNTGELFF.

The genes are TRBV11-2 and TRBJ2-5, with TRBD1 matching over 10 bases. Germline-derived CDR1 and CDR2 are SGHAT and FQNNGV. This CDR3 region has 14 residues. With V trimmed by 3 bases and J by 7 bases, 5 bases remained unmatched. The CDR3 sequence: CASSFGTGEGTQYF. CDR3 nucleotides: TGTGCCAGCAGCTTCGGGACAGGGGAAGGGACCCAGTACTTC.

The V call is TRBV28, the J call TRBJ2-7; 8 nucleotides match TRBD2. CDR3 length: 13 amino acids. V dropped 11 bases and J dropped 7; count of bases not matched to a gene: 13. Germline CDR1 reads MDHEN; CDR2 reads SYDVKM. The CDR3 bases are TGTGCCTCCCACCGGGGACTAGTACCTGAGCAGTACTTC. Translation gives CASHRGLVPEQYF.

V usage is TRBV9 and J usage is TRBJ2-1, with TRBD1 identical over 9 bases. Germline trimming cut 2 bases from V and 0 bases from J; bases unmatched to any gene: 3. Germline assignment: CDR1 SGDLS and CDR2 YYNGEE. The CDR3 is 16 amino acids. The CDR3 DNA is TGTGCCAGCAGCGTGGGACAGGGAAACTCCTACAATGAGCAGTTCTTC. Amino acids: CASSVGQGNSYNEQFF.

This rearrangement joins TRBV9 to TRBJ2-1, with 16 bases fitting TRBD2. V dropped 5 bases and J dropped 6; count of bases not matched to a gene: 14. This CDR3 region has 19 residues. Germline-derived CDR1 and CDR2 are SGDLS and YYNGEE. DNA of the CDR3: TGTGCCAGCAGGGGAACGGGGACTAGCGGGGGGGCCAGTCGCAATGAGCAGTTCTTC. This gives the protein CASRGTGTSGGASRNEQFF.

The table lists this clone with a count of one. This chain connects TRBV7-9 to TRBJ1-4; TRBD1 might be the D (5 bases). CDR1 is SEHNR and CDR2 is FQNEAQ in the germline V gene (reference sequence). V was pared by 3 bases and J by 3 bases, with 14 bases between. The CDR3 runs to 16 residues. CDR3 bases: TGTGCCAGCAGCTTTTCGGGGGGACTCTCTAATGAAAAACTGTTTTTT. It codes for CASSFSGGLSNEKLFF.

This chain connects TRBV28 to TRBJ1-3; D gene uncertain. CDR3 length: 14 amino acids. CDR1 MDHEN and CDR2 SYDVKM come from the germline V gene. Between the trimmed V and J ends, which lost 4 bases and 2 bases, there was a span of 9 bases. In nucleotides, the CDR3 is TGTGCCAGCAGTTCTAGGTGGGCTGGAAACACCATATATTTT. It yields the protein CASSSRWAGNTIYF.

The chain joins TRBV5-5 to TRBJ2-7, with 7 bases aligning to TRBD2. This CDR3 has 15 amino acids. Germline trimming cut 4 bases from V and 2 bases from J; bases unmatched to any gene: 9. Germline assignment: CDR1 SGHKS and CDR2 YYEKEE (reference sequence). CDR3 DNA sequence: TGTGCCAGCAGCGCTAGCGGACCCTCTCCCTACGAGCAGTACTTC. Protein: CASSASGPSPYEQYF.

The V and J genes are TRBV27 and TRBJ2-5; D not resolved. CDR3 size: 13 residues. V lost 1 base and J 2 bases, leaving 5 bases between the germline ends. Germline CDR1 MNHEY, CDR2 SMNVEV (reference sequence). The CDR3 DNA reads TGTGCCAGCAGTTTATATCGGCAAGAGACCCAGTACTTC. Translation gives CASSLYRQETQYF.

Only one count was recorded for this clone. The chain employs TRBV5-6 and TRBJ1-5, with D uncertain. The ends were cut back, 2 bases at V and 2 bases at J, with 11 bases in the middle. In germline, CDR1 is SGHDT, CDR2 YYEEEE. The CDR3 spans 15 residues. CDR3 sequence reads: CASSFGGAGNQPQHF. CDR3 nucleotides: TGTGCCAGCAGCTTTGGTGGTGCGGGCAATCAGCCCCAGCATTTT.

This clone occurred a few times. The V and J genes are TRBV28 and TRBJ2-7, with TRBD1 matching over 9 bases. V gave up 10 bases and J gave up 4 bases; unmatched junction bases: 2. The CDR3 totals 11 residues. Germline CDR1 is MDHEN and CDR2 is SYDVKM. The CDR3 sequence is CATGTGYEQYF. The DNA of the CDR3 is TGTGCCACAGGGACAGGGTACGAGCAGTACTTC.

The chain uses TRBV2 and TRBJ2-1, with 7 bases matching TRBD2. The CDR3 consists of 13 residues. Trimming cost V 8 bases and J 6 bases; bases outside gene matches: 7. The V gene's germline CDR1 is SNHLY and CDR2 FYNNEI. CDR3 nucleotide sequence: TGTGCCAGCGGGCTTCGGGAGGCCAATGAGCAGTTCTTC. Translating it yields CASGLREANEQFF.

This rearrangement joins TRBV19 to TRBJ2-7; TRBD2 matches at 12 bases. The V gene end was trimmed by 4 bases and the J gene end by 0 bases; junction bases not matched to a gene: 4. The CDR3 consists of 16 residues. CDR1 is LNHDA, CDR2 SQIVND, per germline (reference sequence). CDR3 nucleotides: TGTGCCAGTAGTAAAACTAGCGGGGGGAGCTCCTACGAGCAGTACTTC. It yields the protein CASSKTSGGSSYEQYF.

The chain couples TRBV2 to TRBJ2-2; D is ambiguous. Deletions cut 2 bases from V and 5 bases from J, with 12 bases between. Germline CDR1 reads SNHLY; CDR2 reads FYNNEI. The CDR3 totals 15 residues. CDR3 loop: CASSERPPQTGELFF. The CDR3 DNA follows: TGTGCCAGCAGTGAAAGGCCTCCACAGACCGGGGAGCTGTTTTTT.